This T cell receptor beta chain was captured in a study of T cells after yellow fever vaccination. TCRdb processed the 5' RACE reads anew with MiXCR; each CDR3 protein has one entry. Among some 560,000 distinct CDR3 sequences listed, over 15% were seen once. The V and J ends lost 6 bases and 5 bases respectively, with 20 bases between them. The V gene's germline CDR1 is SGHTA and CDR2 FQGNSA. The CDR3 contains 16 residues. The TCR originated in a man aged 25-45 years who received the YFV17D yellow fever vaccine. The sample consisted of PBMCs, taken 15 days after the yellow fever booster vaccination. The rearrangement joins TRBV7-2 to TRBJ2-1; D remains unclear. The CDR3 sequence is CASRAFRGTTDNEQFF. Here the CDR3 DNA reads TGTGCCAGCAGAGCATTTCGCGGCACTACCGACAATGAGCAGTTCTTC. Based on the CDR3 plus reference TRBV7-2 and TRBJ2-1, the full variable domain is GAGVSQSPSNKVTEKGKDVELRCDPISGHTALYWYRQSLGQGLEFLIYFQGNSAPDKSGLPSDRFSAERTGGSVSTLTIQRTQQEDSAVYLCASRAFRGTTDNEQFFGPGTRLTVL.